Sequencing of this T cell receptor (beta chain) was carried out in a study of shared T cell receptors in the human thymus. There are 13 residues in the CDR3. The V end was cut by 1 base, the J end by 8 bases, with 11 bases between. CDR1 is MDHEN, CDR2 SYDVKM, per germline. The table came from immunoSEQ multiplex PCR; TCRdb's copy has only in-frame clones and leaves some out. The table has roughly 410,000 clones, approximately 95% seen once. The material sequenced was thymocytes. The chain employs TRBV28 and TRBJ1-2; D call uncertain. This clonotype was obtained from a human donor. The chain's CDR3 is CASSLLGGKGYTF. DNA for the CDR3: TGTGCCAGCAGTTTATTGGGCGGGAAAGGCTACACCTTC.